This T cell receptor (beta chain) was documented in a study of CD8 T cells in ankylosing spondylitis. CDR1 is SGHTA and CDR2 is FQGTGA in the germline V gene. The CDR3 loop spans 15 amino acids. The V and J ends lost 3 bases and 3 bases, in that order; junction bases with no gene match: 5. TCRdb reprocessed the 5' RACE reads with MiXCR, giving one entry per CDR3 protein. Of approximately 260,000 distinct CDR3 sequences in the sample, over 15% are singletons; the top ten hold 25% to 40%. Specimen: blood, either unsorted or a sorted T cell fraction (not recorded which). This receptor was taken from a male donor with ankylosing spondylitis or in good health (not recorded which). The chain uses TRBV7-3 and TRBJ2-3; 8 nucleotides align to TRBD1. The DNA for the CDR3 is TGTGCCAGCAGCTTTCTGCAGGGGGCTACAGATACGCAGTATTTT. Translated: CASSFLQGATDTQYF.